The present T cell receptor (beta chain) was sequenced within a study of blood T cell repertoires in COVID-19. For the study at large: Acute-phase and convalescent COVID-19 samples originated in the United States, Italy and Spain. PBMCs, B-cell-depleted T cells, or T cells provided the cDNA or gDNA that made up the material.

This table comes from immunoSEQ multiplex PCR, and its TCRdb copy is limited to in-frame clones, with some not included. This sample has 200,000 or so clones; around 84% occur once, and the top ten carry approximately 6.1%. The CDR3 loop spans 13 amino acids. Trimming left V 1 base short and J 7 bases short, with 9 bases between. Germline assignment: CDR1 SGHTS and CDR2 YDEGEE. The sequenced sample was peripheral blood. The sequence derives from a man older than 75 with acute or convalescent COVID-19. The rearrangement uses TRBV5-8 and TRBJ1-5; a possible D gene is TRBD1 (6 bases). The CDR3 loop reads CASSLLRGQPQHF. The CDR3 DNA sequence: TGTGCCAGCAGCTTGCTGAGGGGGCAGCCCCAGCATTTT. Filled out from reference TRBV5-8 and TRBJ1-5, the complete variable domain reads EAGVTQSPTHLIKTRGQQATLRCSPISGHTSVYWYQQALGLGLQFLLWYDEGEERNRGNFPPRFSGRQFPNYSSELNVNALELEDSALYLCASSLLRGQPQHFGDGTRLSIL.